This T cell receptor beta chain was identified in a study of blood T cell repertoires in COVID-19. The wider study: Some COVID-19 samples were acute and others convalescent; all came from the United States, Italy and Spain. From T cells, B-cell-depleted T cells, or PBMCs came the material, which was cDNA or gDNA.

The length of the CDR3 is 16 residues. Germline CDR1 KGHSH, CDR2 LQKENI. V shed 3 bases and J 0 bases; nucleotides not matched to a gene: 5. Per the original methods: Amplification of reference gene primers provided the estimated nucleated cell counts. The assay was immunoSEQ multiplex PCR, and TCRdb's table has in-frame clones only and misses some. V and J calls and clone size come straight from that table; D and trimming were deduced from the DNA. Of some 100,000 clones listed, almost 90% were seen once; the top ten hold roughly 8.7%. The specimen was peripheral blood. The source of this sequence is a woman in her seventies with acute or convalescent COVID-19. The gene calls are TRBV18 and TRBJ1-2; 9 bases are shared with TRBD1. CDR3 sequence reads: CASSPKTGGPNYGYTF. In DNA form, the CDR3 reads TGTGCCAGCTCACCCAAAACAGGGGGCCCTAACTATGGCTACACCTTC. Filled out from reference TRBV18 and TRBJ1-2, the complete variable domain reads NAGVMQNPRHLVRRRGQEARLRCSPMKGHSHVYWYRQLPEEGLKFMVYLQKENIIDESGMPKERFSAEFPKEGPSILRIQQVVRGDSAAYFCASSPKTGGPNYGYTFGSGTRLTVV.